This record concerns one T cell receptor (beta chain) sequence. The antigen is not known. Trimming removed 4 bases from V and 4 bases from J, with 14 bases in between. The CDR3 covers 15 residues. The germline gives CDR1 MNHNS, CDR2 SASEGT. Each patient relapsed following autologous stem cell transplantation, and prior brentuximab vedotin exposure differed. The entry originates in a study of PD-1 blockade in classical Hodgkin lymphoma. Study-level findings and limits: TCR diversity rose significantly by C4D1 in CD4+ but not CD8+ cells. Newly diagnosed patients reportedly trailed healthy donors in baseline TCR diversity.

Measured with immunoSEQ multiplex PCR; TCRdb has only the in-frame clones, and not every one. The sample carries about 43,000 clones, about three quarters recorded once. This chain joins TRBV6-1 and TRBJ2-1; D possibly matches TRBD1 or TRBD2 (5 bases each). The sequencing here drew on peripheral blood mononuclear cells (PBMCs), taken at baseline. This TCR was recovered from a human donor with classical Hodgkin lymphoma. Here the CDR3 DNA reads TGTGCCAGCAGTGGGATTGGGGGTTCGTACAATGAGCAGTTCTTC. Translation: CASSGIGGSYNEQFF.